A single sample gave rise to the 23 T cell receptor beta chains below, sequenced in a study of blood T cell repertoires in COVID-19. This table comes from immunoSEQ multiplex PCR, and its TCRdb copy is limited to in-frame clones, with some not included. This sample carries roughly 210,000 clones, roughly 84% of them seen once, and the ten largest clones take about 10%. Sequencing was performed on peripheral blood. Receptors were obtained from an elderly woman with COVID-19, enrolled during active disease.

This chain connects TRBV5-8 to TRBJ1-2, with D tentatively TRBD1 (6 bases). The CDR3 covers 15 residues. Trimming removed 6 bases at V and 3 bases at J, with 18 bases between. The germline V gene has CDR1 SGHTS and CDR2 YDEGEE. The CDR3 DNA reads as TGTGCCAGCACCGGGGGGGGCCGGAAGGACTATGGCTACACCTTC. Translated: CASTGGGRKDYGYTF.

The J gene is TRBJ2-2, the V gene TRBV6-5; tentative D call: TRBD2 (6 bases). The germline V gene has CDR1 MNHEY and CDR2 SVGAGI. V dropped 6 bases and J dropped 5 bases, with 16 bases sitting between them. The CDR3 runs to 15 residues. CDR3 DNA sequence: TGTGCCAGCAGGCCCGCTGCGGGATCGACCGGGGAGCTGTTTTTT. Translation: CASRPAAGSTGELFF.

This clone was detected once. V and J are TRBV18 and TRBJ2-7, with D unresolved. The V end lost 6 bases, the J end lost 0 bases, and 12 bases lay between the germline ends. CDR1 and CDR2 (germline): KGHSH, LQKENI. This CDR3 region has 14 residues. CDR3 region: CASSPGQSSYEQYF. CDR3 bases: TGTGCCAGCTCCCCTGGCCAAAGCTCCTACGAGCAGTACTTC.

The V call is TRBV20-1, the J call TRBJ1-1; D possibly corresponds to TRBD1 (5 bases). Germline assignment: CDR1 DFQATT and CDR2 SNEGSKA (reference sequence). The germline V and J ends were trimmed by 3 bases and 10 bases, with 18 bases remaining between them. The CDR3 consists of 13 residues. The CDR3: CSASVGQGGVAFF. The CDR3, as DNA: TGCAGTGCTAGTGTGGGGCAGGGAGGGGTAGCTTTCTTT.

This rearrangement joins TRBV5-8 to TRBJ1-1; no firm D call. The CDR3 is 13 residues long. V shed 4 bases and J shed 1 base, with 8 bases lying between them. Germline CDR1 SGHTS, CDR2 YDEGEE. The CDR3 nucleotides are TGTGCCAGCAGCGCAACAAAGAACACTGAAGCTTTCTTT. This gives the protein CASSATKNTEAFF.

This clone has just one count. The chain uses TRBV5-4 and TRBJ2-1; TRBD2 matches 12 bases. Germline CDR1 is SGHNT and CDR2 is YYREEE (reference sequence). V gave up 9 bases and J gave up 4 bases; unmatched junction bases: 8. This CDR3 is 15 amino acids long. As DNA, the CDR3 is TGTGCCACCTATTACACTAGCGGGGGGTACAATGAGCAGTTCTTC. This encodes CATYYTSGGYNEQFF. The whole variable domain, filled in from reference TRBV5-4 and TRBJ2-1, reads ETGVTQSPTHLIKTRGQQVTLRCSSQSGHNTVSWYQQALGQGPQFIFQYYREEENGRGNFPPRFSGLQFPNYSSELNVNALELDDSALYLCATYYTSGGYNEQFFGPGTRLTVL.

The chain recombines TRBV6-5 with TRBJ1-5; D gene uncertain. The germline V gene encodes CDR1 MNHEY and CDR2 SVGAGI. This CDR3 has 14 residues. The germline V and J ends were trimmed by 0 bases and 5 bases, with 8 bases remaining between them. CDR3 protein: CASSYSGVYQPQHF. The CDR3 region has the DNA TGTGCCAGCAGTTACTCCGGAGTCTATCAGCCCCAGCATTTT.

The V gene is TRBV28, the J gene TRBJ2-3; 12 nucleotides align to TRBD2. Losses at the gene ends were 6 bases for V and 6 bases for J; bases not matched to a gene: 7. From germline, CDR1 is MDHEN and CDR2 SYDVKM. The CDR3 contains 15 residues. CDR3 amino acids: CASSLTSGGRDTQYF. CDR3 coding DNA: TGTGCCAGCAGCCTCACTAGCGGGGGGAGGGATACGCAGTATTTT.

The chain is built from TRBV21-1 and TRBJ2-7; TRBD2 is taken as the D call from the table, unchecked against the DNA. TRBV21-1 is given as a pseudogene. CDR3 length: 16 amino acids. CDR3 nucleotides: TGTGCCAGCAGCAAAGCCCCTCGGGTGGCTCCCTACGAGCAGTACTTC. It specifies CASSKAPRVAPYEQYF.

The J gene is TRBJ2-5, the V gene TRBV12-3 or TRBV12-4, with D possibly being TRBD2 (6 bases). The CDR3 covers 13 residues. Trimming took 5 bases from V and 4 from J, leaving 11 bases between them. The CDR3 sequence: CASSLAGLETQYF. CDR3 coding DNA: TGTGCCAGCAGTCTTGCGGGGTTAGAGACCCAGTACTTC.

This clone was seen only a few times. The chain links TRBV12-3 or TRBV12-4 to TRBJ2-6, with TRBD2 as a possible D gene (6 bases). The CDR3 loop spans 13 amino acids. Deletions cut 11 bases from V and 2 bases from J, with 10 bases between. The CDR3 sequence: CASRGTGANVLTF. The CDR3 coding sequence is TGTGCCTCTCGGGGGACTGGGGCCAACGTCCTGACTTTC.

The J gene is TRBJ2-1, the V gene TRBV5-5; TRBD2 matches 10 bases. The trim removed 2 bases at V and 7 bases at J, leaving 6 bases unmatched. The CDR3 is 15 residues long. CDR1 is SGHKS, CDR2 YYEKEE, per germline (reference sequence). The CDR3: CASSLAGGPENEQFF. In nucleotides, the CDR3 is TGTGCCAGCAGCTTAGCGGGGGGGCCCGAGAATGAGCAGTTCTTC.

J is TRBJ2-5 and V is TRBV4-2; the match to TRBD2 covers 11 bases. This CDR3 region has 17 residues. The junction had 6 bases not matched to a gene; V was cut back by 1 base and J by 2 bases. CDR1 and CDR2 (germline): LGHNA, YNFKEQ. CDR3 amino acids: CASSQGGLAGSQETQYF. The CDR3 DNA follows: TGTGCCAGCAGCCAAGGAGGACTAGCGGGCTCACAAGAGACCCAGTACTTC.

This chain joins TRBV19 and TRBJ1-4; 7 bases agree with TRBD1. From germline, CDR1 is LNHDA and CDR2 SQIVND (reference sequence). The CDR3 has 14 residues. V trimming: 10 bases; J trimming: 4 bases; junction bases outside the gene matches: 9. The CDR3 DNA sequence: TGTGCCACGTCGGGACAGTCCTATAATGAAAAACTGTTTTTT. Protein sequence: CATSGQSYNEKLFF.

The chain uses TRBV5-1 and TRBJ2-1, with TRBD2 matching 7 bases. The CDR3 runs to 15 residues. The junction had 8 bases not matched to a gene; V was cut back by 4 bases and J by 4 bases. CDR1 is SGHRS and CDR2 is YFSETQ in the germline V gene. CDR3 in amino acids: CASSVTSFPYNEQFF. The CDR3 nucleotides read TGCGCCAGCAGCGTGACTAGCTTCCCGTACAATGAGCAGTTCTTC.

The J gene is TRBJ1-6, the V gene TRBV18; D might be TRBD1 (6 bases). This CDR3 is 13 amino acids long. Trimming took off 2 bases at V and 8 bases at J, with 7 bases between the two ends. Germline V gives CDR1 KGHSH, CDR2 LQKENI. The CDR3 sequence is CASSPSGDSPLHF. CDR3 bases: TGTGCCAGCTCACCATCAGGGGATTCACCCCTCCACTTT.

The V gene is TRBV5-1, the J gene TRBJ1-5, with TRBD1 as a possible D gene (6 bases). The V end was cut by 0 bases, the J end by 0 bases, with 7 bases between. Germline V gene data show CDR1 as SGHRS and CDR2 as YFSETQ. The CDR3 sequence is 15 residues long. The CDR3 spells CASSLEGGSNQPQHF. The CDR3 DNA reads TGCGCCAGCAGCTTGGAAGGGGGTAGCAATCAGCCCCAGCATTTT.

The chain links TRBV5-4 to TRBJ2-1, with D perhaps matching TRBD2 (6 bases). The length of the CDR3 is 17 residues. The V end lost 0 bases, the J end lost 0 bases, and 13 bases lay between the germline ends. The germline V gene encodes CDR1 SGHNT and CDR2 YYREEE (reference sequence). The CDR3, as DNA: TGTGCCAGCAGCTTGGGGGGGGTTACTAGCTCCTACAATGAGCAGTTCTTC. Translated: CASSLGGVTSSYNEQFF.

The V gene is TRBV7-2, the J gene TRBJ2-7; D possibly corresponds to TRBD1 (7 bases). Germline V gene sequence: CDR1 SGHTA, CDR2 FQGNSA. The CDR3 has 14 amino acids. V lost 5 bases and J 2 bases, leaving 13 bases between the germline ends. The CDR3 protein is CASSPQGGAYEQYF. CDR3 DNA sequence: TGTGCCAGCAGCCCCCAGGGGGGCGCCTACGAGCAGTACTTC.

The rearrangement uses TRBV3-1 (or the pseudogene TRBV3-2) and TRBJ1-5; the D is unclear. The V gene's germline CDR1 is LGHDT and CDR2 YNNKEL (reference sequence). Trimming left V 4 bases short and J 4 bases short, with 11 bases between. This CDR3 is 14 amino acids long. The CDR3 loop reads CASSPGWENQPQHF. The DNA of the CDR3 is TGTGCCAGCAGCCCAGGTTGGGAGAATCAGCCCCAGCATTTT.

This clone was seen a single time. This chain connects TRBV18 to TRBJ2-1, with TRBD2 matching over 10 bases. This CDR3 region has 16 residues. CDR1 and CDR2 (germline): KGHSH, LQKENI. Losses at the gene ends were 2 bases for V and 5 bases for J; bases not matched to a gene: 6. CDR3 coding DNA: TGTGCCAGCTCACCATCTAGCGGGGGTGGCAACAATGAGCAGTTCTTC. This gives the protein CASSPSSGGGNNEQFF.

The rearrangement uses TRBV21-1 and TRBJ2-5; TRBD1 reflects the table's D call only, with no check against the DNA. TRBV21-1 is reported as a pseudogene. The CDR3 spans 11 residues. Here the CDR3 DNA reads TGTGCCAAGATAGGGGGAGAGACCCAGTACTTC. It specifies CAKIGGETQYF.

To note about this clone: Other DNA sequences in this specimen translate into the identical CDR3. The chain uses TRBV7-9 and TRBJ1-4; the D gene is possibly TRBD1 (6 bases). There are 17 residues in the CDR3. Germline V gene data show CDR1 as SEHNR and CDR2 as FQNEAQ (reference sequence). V lost 3 bases and J lost 1, with 15 bases in between. The CDR3 DNA sequence: TGTGCCAGCAGCTTCAGGGGCCCTACGGGAACTAATGAAAAACTGTTTTTT. As protein: CASSFRGPTGTNEKLFF.